The 17 T cell receptor beta chains in this list originate from one sample, sequenced in a study of shared T cell receptors in the human thymus. Sequencing used immunoSEQ multiplex PCR; TCRdb keeps in-frame clones, though not all of them. The table lists roughly 500,000 clones, 75% to 85% of them singletons. The same sample was also studied in work on human thymus T cells.

The sequencing input was thymocytes. Every receptor here comes from a boy under three years old with a congenital heart defect.

The genes are TRBV12-1 and TRBJ1-2; TRBD1 is the table's D call and was not checked against the DNA. TRBV12-1 is described as a pseudogene. CDR3 length equals 18 residues. The CDR3: CASSLKSPRRGFNYGYTF. In DNA, the CDR3 is TGTGCCAGCAGCTTGAAGTCCCCTCGCAGGGGATTTAACTATGGCTACACCTTC.

V gene TRBV30 combines with J gene TRBJ1-5, with 9 nucleotides matching TRBD1. Germline V gene sequence: CDR1 GTSNPN, CDR2 SVGIG (reference sequence). This CDR3 comprises 18 residues. V shed 3 bases and J 5 bases; nucleotides not matched to a gene: 17. Written as DNA, the CDR3 is TGTGCCTGGAGCCGACCCCCCCCGACAGGGGGTATCGATCAGCCCCAGCATTTT. It is translated as CAWSRPPPTGGIDQPQHF.

The V and J genes are TRBV25-1 and TRBJ2-1; 11 bases map to TRBD2. The germline CDR1 and CDR2 sequences are MGHDK and SYGVNS. The CDR3 sequence is 14 residues long. V shed 2 bases and J 7 bases; nucleotides not matched to a gene: 1. The CDR3 protein is CASSETSGRNEQFF. The CDR3 DNA reads as TGTGCCAGCAGTGAAACTAGCGGGAGAAATGAGCAGTTCTTC.

The V and J genes are TRBV29-1 and TRBJ2-1, with unresolved D. CDR3 length equals 15 residues. The germline gives CDR1 SQVTM, CDR2 ANQGSEA. Trimming left V 4 bases short and J 3 bases short, with 16 bases between. The CDR3 region is CSVVGLRLIYNEQFF. CDR3 in DNA: TGCAGCGTTGTTGGGCTTCGCCTGATCTACAATGAGCAGTTCTTC.

This chain links TRBV6-6 with TRBJ2-7, with unresolved D. V lost 0 bases and J 4 bases, leaving 13 bases between the germline ends. CDR1 and CDR2 (germline): MNHNY, SVGAGI (reference sequence). This CDR3 spans 15 amino acids. CDR3 DNA sequence: TGTGCCAGCAGTTACTCGAGAGGTATTGGGTACGAGCAGTACTTC. This translates into CASSYSRGIGYEQYF.

The chain joins TRBV7-2 to TRBJ2-1; 9 positions agree with TRBD2. The CDR3 totals 16 residues. V trimming: 1 base; J trimming: 5 bases; junction bases outside the gene matches: 6. Germline CDR1 SGHTA, CDR2 FQGNSA. In nucleotides, the CDR3 is TGTGCCAGCAGCTTAGGTGGCCTAGCGGGAAACAATGAGCAGTTCTTC. Translation: CASSLGGLAGNNEQFF.

This clone appeared once. The chain uses TRBV27 and TRBJ2-3, with a weak D call TRBD2 (6 bases). The V and J ends lost 7 bases and 3 bases respectively, with 17 bases between them. The V gene's germline CDR1 is MNHEY and CDR2 SMNVEV (reference sequence). CDR3 size: 15 residues. The CDR3, as DNA: TGTGCCAGCAAAAGCTGGGACTCTGGGACAGATACGCAGTATTTT. Protein sequence: CASKSWDSGTDTQYF.

This clone was picked up a small number of times. This chain uses TRBV6-5 with TRBJ2-7; TRBD2 matches 11 bases. The CDR3 runs 15 residues. Germline CDR1 is MNHEY and CDR2 is SVGAGI. V gave up 6 bases and J gave up 0 bases; unmatched junction bases: 4. CDR3 residues: CASRPTSGSSYEQYF. The DNA of the CDR3 is TGTGCCAGCAGGCCCACTAGCGGGAGCTCCTACGAGCAGTACTTC.

V gene TRBV10-3 combines with J gene TRBJ2-5; D is perhaps TRBD2 (5 bases). Trimming left V 2 bases short and J 2 bases short, with 12 bases between. Per germline, CDR1 ENHRY and CDR2 SYGVKD. The CDR3 is 15 residues long. In DNA form, the CDR3 reads TGTGCCATCAGTGAGGCCCCTAGCAGGCAAGAGACCCAGTACTTC. Translated: CAISEAPSRQETQYF.

This clone has just a few counts. The rearrangement links TRBV12-5 to TRBJ2-3; 8 nucleotides align to TRBD2. Losses at the gene ends were 0 bases for V and 0 bases for J; bases not matched to a gene: 14. Germline V lookup: CDR1 LGHNT, CDR2 FRNRAP. There are 20 residues in the CDR3. CDR3 DNA sequence: TGTGCTAGTGGTTTGGTAGGAGGAAAACGGGAGGGCCAAAGCACAGATACGCAGTATTTT. Its protein product is CASGLVGGKREGQSTDTQYF. Together with reference TRBV12-5 and TRBJ2-3, the CDR3 gives the full variable domain: DARVTQTPRHKVTEMGQEVTMRCQPILGHNTVFWYRQTMMQGLELLAYFRNRAPLDDSGMPKDRFSAEMPDATLATLKIQPSEPRDSAVYFCASGLVGGKREGQSTDTQYFGPGTRLTVL.

The rearrangement uses TRBV11-2 and TRBJ2-2; 13 bases agree with TRBD2. The germline CDR1 and CDR2 sequences are SGHAT and FQNNGV. With 5 bases clipped from V and 2 bases from J, the junction kept 11 bases outside the gene matches. The CDR3 loop spans 19 amino acids. The CDR3 region has the DNA TGTGCCAGCAGCCCAGGGACTAGCGGGAACATCGCTAACACCGGGGAGCTGTTTTTT. Amino acids: CASSPGTSGNIANTGELFF.

The V call is TRBV7-4, the J call TRBJ2-1, with D possibly matching TRBD2 (6 bases). This CDR3 spans 15 amino acids. The germline V gene has CDR1 SGHVT and CDR2 SQSDAQ. The ends were cut back, 6 bases at V and 5 bases at J, with 17 bases in the middle. CDR3 residues: CASRSTGTPHNEQFF. CDR3 coding DNA: TGTGCCAGCAGATCAACCGGGACTCCTCACAATGAGCAGTTCTTC.

This clone was detected once. This chain uses TRBV6-1 with TRBJ1-2; D is perhaps TRBD1 (5 bases). The length of the CDR3 is 13 residues. The V and J ends lost 7 bases and 4 bases respectively, with 13 bases between them. The germline V gene has CDR1 MNHNS and CDR2 SASEGT. This chain's CDR3 is CASIEGRVYGYTF. The CDR3 DNA follows: TGTGCCAGCATCGAAGGCAGGGTCTATGGCTACACCTTC.

The V call is TRBV10-3, the J call TRBJ2-2; unclear D gene. Trimming took 6 bases from V and 5 from J, leaving 7 bases between them. The CDR3 has 12 amino acids. CDR1 and CDR2 from the germline V gene are ENHRY and SYGVKD. CDR3 protein: CAIRCETGELFF. The CDR3 DNA follows: TGTGCCATCAGGTGTGAGACCGGGGAGCTGTTTTTT.

Comment on this clone: Other DNA sequences in this sample translate to the same CDR3. V gene TRBV5-6 combines with J gene TRBJ2-7, with a possible D match to TRBD1 (5 bases). The CDR3 spans 13 residues. Per germline, CDR1 SGHDT and CDR2 YYEEEE. V was trimmed by 4 bases and J by 0 bases, leaving 8 bases between them. CDR3 residues: CASSRTSSYEQYF. For the CDR3, the DNA is TGTGCCAGCAGCCGGACATCCTCCTACGAGCAGTACTTC.

This chain uses TRBV27 with TRBJ2-3; 7 positions agree with TRBD1. Germline V gene sequence: CDR1 MNHEY, CDR2 SMNVEV (reference sequence). This CDR3 has 15 residues. The V and J ends lost 3 bases and 0 bases, in that order; junction bases with no gene match: 3. DNA of the CDR3: TGTGCCAGCAGTTTGGACAGGCACAGCACAGATACGCAGTATTTT. Translation gives CASSLDRHSTDTQYF.

V gene TRBV25-1 combines with J gene TRBJ2-3, with 8 bases aligning to TRBD2. Germline V lookup: CDR1 MGHDK, CDR2 SYGVNS. The ends lost 5 bases at V and 1 base at J; junction bases unmatched: 8. The length of the CDR3 is 16 residues. The CDR3 nucleotides read TGTGCCAGCAGTCCGTTCACGGGAGGGGGCACAGATACGCAGTATTTT. This gives the protein CASSPFTGGGTDTQYF.